This T cell receptor beta chain emerged from a study of blood T cells in healthy people across ages (dated by TCRdb to between 2014 and 2017). In terms of the full investigation: Template switching captured roughly one uniquely barcoded TCR beta cDNA molecule per two T cells in model experiments. To track age-related changes in TCR beta repertoire diversity, the study relied on deep sequencing normalized with unique cDNA molecular identifiers. Donors were grouped into four age groups: young (average about 15 years), middle-aged (less than 40), aged (around 62) and long-lived (approximately 81). To avoid experimental bias, donors of different ages were randomly spread across the sequencing lanes. The study analyzed two additional independent replicas of 1 million unique cDNA reads from the same blood draw for two donors, one aged 18 to 30 and one aged 80 or older. Broader findings and caveats from the paper: Observed TCR beta diversity per million T cells fell roughly linearly with age, and a significant reduction was already apparent by age roughly 41. Observed TCR beta diversity correlated strongly with the percentage of naive T cells measured by flow cytometry. The long-lived group showed more naive CD4+ T cells, fewer expanded clones and increased TCR diversity than the aged group, suggesting age selection. Bulk unsorted PBMC profiling prevented conclusive comparison of naive and antigen-experienced compartments. Because the CMV infection status of the donors was unknown, age-related changes in expanded clonotypes may potentially have been confounded. Total diversity estimates from one million sequenced T cells were considered lower bounds and underestimates.

V is cut by 1 base and J by 6 bases, and the space between the germline ends is 12 bases. From the cysteine through the phenylalanine, the CDR3 covers 14 amino acids. The sequence is cut down to CDR3 DNA, 42 bases in frame from base 1. CDR1 is given as SGHAT and CDR2 as FQNNGV, both from the germline V gene. This clonotype came up a few times. It has no known antigen specificity. No much larger clone exists at a distance of one base, and base qualities are not known. The library was generated by 5' RACE. TCRdb shows the sequencer as Illumina HiSeq 2500. A second about 7 to 12 cycle PCR used a sample-barcoded 5' primer and a J-beta primer mix. A unique molecular identifier was introduced onto each TCR beta cDNA molecule by a template-switch 5' adaptor carrying 12 random nucleotides. Each sample yielded at least 3 million CDR3-containing paired-end reads. First-strand cDNA synthesis was performed from all RNA using the Mint cDNA synthesis kit, with priming by a TRBC-specific oligonucleotide. All cDNA was treated with uracil-DNA glycosylase and then went through a first 18-cycle PCR with the universal primers M1SS and BC2_uni_R. As for how the authors treated the data: Each sample was normalized by randomly selecting 1 million high-quality reads, each carrying a distinct molecular identifier. Reads with shared molecular identifiers were discarded instead of being binned into consensus sequences. MiTCR, set to a Q25 quality threshold and the strictest error-elimination algorithm, was used for CDR3 identification, clonotype clustering and error correction. Lower-bound total TCR beta diversity was estimated with a nonparametric unseen species model using Euler transformation. TCRdb reprocessing: public reads trimmed at Q25 with fastp, clones called with MiXCR, in-frame beta chains kept. A single entry per CDR3 protein holds the most common genes and DNA from its merged rows. V and J calls and clone size were set by TCRdb, not the authors. The table for this sample lists 1 million to 1.2 million distinct CDR3 sequences; more than 30% of them were counted only once. The top ten hold around 13% of the sample.

Donors were 40 or so systemically healthy Caucasian individuals from Russia aged roughly 6 to 90 years. Ten milliliters of peripheral blood were drawn from each donor into EDTA-treated Vacutainer tubes. Ficoll-Paque density-gradient centrifugation was used to isolate PBMCs, with at least 6 million per sample. Total RNA was extracted from PBMCs with Trizol reagent, with at least 5.5 micrograms obtained per sample. The percentages of naive CD45RAhigh/CD27high T cells were determined by flow cytometry on a PBMC aliquot from every donor. The chain is encoded by TRBV11-2 joined to TRBJ1-1; too little of a D gene remains to name it. The sequence came from a man in his late teens or twenties in good health. Sample: blood. The sequenced DNA: TGTGCCAGCAGCTTAGTCCCCCAACATCCTGAAGCTTTCTTT. It translates to CASSLVPQHPEAFF.